One T cell receptor beta chain is described in this entry. Its antigen is undetermined. This entry belongs to a study of cytomegalovirus exposure and HLA in healthy donors. The PCR had 60 Vbeta and 13 Jbeta primers. Data came from immunoSEQ multiplex PCR; TCRdb stores just in-frame clones and leaves some out. The repertoire consists of around 300,000 clones, with over 85% occurring once and the leading ten covering roughly 2.3%. This CDR3 comprises 14 residues. V lost 7 bases to trimming and J lost 3 bases, with 13 bases between them. Germline V CDR1 and CDR2: MRHNA, SNTAGT. Study findings and constraints: Reportedly, HLA-A and HLA-B alleles of most subjects were accurately predicted from TCR beta.

Specimen: PBMCs. V and J are TRBV6-4 and TRBJ1-3; D is possibly TRBD1 (5 bases). This sequence was found in a woman in her late teens or twenties in good health and CMV-seronegative. CDR3 in DNA: TGTGCCAGCAAGGGGCTCTCTTATGGAAACACCATATATTTT. Translating it yields CASKGLSYGNTIYF.